Listed below are T cell receptor beta chains from one sample, sequenced in a study of blood T cells in healthy people across ages. MiXCR was run by TCRdb on the 5' RACE reads, yielding one entry per CDR3 protein. The profile shows around 800,000 distinct CDR3 sequences, around 43% of them singletons. The sample consisted of blood. Receptors were obtained from a man in his 60s in good health. CDR3s include the opening cysteine and the closing phenylalanine or tryptophan. The D gene is left open where the match is weak. Clone size appears in some rows only: once, few, many, or a class for an expanded clone.

TRBJ2-7 | TRBD2 | - | TRBV20-1 | TGCAGTGCTAGGGGGACTAGCGGGGGGGGAAGTATTGAGCAGTACTTC | CSARGTSGGGSIEQYF
TRBJ1-1 | - | - | TRBV3-1 | TGTGCCAGCAGCCGACGTACGAACACTGAAGCTTTCTTT | CASSRRTNTEAFF
TRBJ2-3 | - | - | TRBV5-6 | TGTGCCAGCAGCTGGGGGTTGACTAGCACAGATACGCAGTATTTT | CASSWGLTSTDTQYF
TRBJ2-1 | - | few | TRBV11-3 | TGTGCCAGCAGCCCCGCCGGAACTCTCTCCTACAATGAGCAGTTCTTC | CASSPAGTLSYNEQFF
TRBJ2-5 | - | - | TRBV20-1 | TGCAGTGCTAGCTTAGCCCAGACCCAGTACTTC | CSASLAQTQYF
TRBJ1-6 | - | - | TRBV29-1 | TGCAGCGTGAAAGAAACAGGCTCCTATAATTCACCCCTCCACTTT | CSVKETGSYNSPLHF
TRBJ2-1 | TRBD1 | once | TRBV3-1 | TGTGCCAGCAGCCAGACCGGGACAGGGGGCTATAATGAGCAGTTCTTC | CASSQTGTGGYNEQFF
TRBJ2-5 | TRBD2 | once | TRBV20-1 | TGCAGTGCTAGAGCACCCACGGGACTAGCGGGGGGTAGGACCCAGTACTTC | CSARAPTGLAGGRTQYF
TRBJ1-2 | - | - | TRBV5-1 | TGCGCCAGCAGCTTGGATGGCAGTACTAACTATGGCTACACCTTC | CASSLDGSTNYGYTF
TRBJ2-7 | - | few | TRBV5-1 | TGCGCCAGCAGCCAAGGGACATTTCCCTACGAGCAGTACTTC | CASSQGTFPYEQYF
TRBJ1-1 | - | - | TRBV2 | TGTGCCAGCAGTGACGGCGGGGAACGTCGCCAAGGAGCTTTCTTT | CASSDGGERRQGAFF
TRBJ2-3 | TRBD2 | - | TRBV7-2 | TGTGCCAGCAGCAAGCCGGGGAGCGGGGTTGTGGATACGCAGTATTTT | CASSKPGSGVVDTQYF
TRBJ2-5 | - | few | TRBV14 | TGTGCCAGCAGCCAAGGAGGGGTATCTTGGGAGACCCAGTACTTC | CASSQGGVSWETQYF
TRBJ2-1 | - | few | TRBV7-3 | TGTGCCAGCAGCTTAGCGGCAGGAACCTACAATGAGCAGTTCTTC | CASSLAAGTYNEQFF
TRBJ1-1 | TRBD1 | few | TRBV20-1 | TGCAGTGCTAGGGGACAGTCGTATTTCTCTGAAGCTTTCTTT | CSARGQSYFSEAFF
TRBJ2-3 | - | - | TRBV7-9 | TGTGCCAGCAGCTTCAACAGGGAGGCAGATACGCAGTATTTT | CASSFNREADTQYF
TRBJ2-7 | - | - | TRBV9 | TGTGCCAGCAGCCCAGGAGTTCCGAGGGGTCGTTACGAGCAGTACTTC | CASSPGVPRGRYEQYF
TRBJ2-7 | - | few | TRBV6-6 | TGTGCCAGCAGCCCAGACTCGGCCAGCTCCTACGAGCAGTACTTC | CASSPDSASSYEQYF
TRBJ2-3 | - | - | TRBV27 | TGTGCCAGCAGCCGCGAAGGTCGTTACACAGATACGCAGTATTTT | CASSREGRYTDTQYF
TRBJ2-7 | - | many | TRBV12-3/TRBV12-4 | TGTGCCAGCAGTTTAGTCGGGACACACGAGCAGTACTTC | CASSLVGTHEQYF
TRBJ2-1 | - | - | TRBV3-1 | TGTGCCAGCAGCCAAGATTTCCTAGCCGGGAATGAGCAGTTCTTC | CASSQDFLAGNEQFF
TRBJ2-5 | TRBD2 | - | TRBV7-2 | TGTGCCAGCAGCTTAGGTAGCGGGGGACAACAAGAGACCCAGTACTTC | CASSLGSGGQQETQYF
TRBJ2-7 | TRBD2 | few | TRBV7-2 | TGTGCCAGCAGCCGACTAGCGGGGGGCTACAATGAGCAGTACTTC | CASSRLAGGYNEQYF
TRBJ1-1 | - | - | TRBV20-1 | TGCAGTGCTAGAGATCTCCGGGGGACCGGGGGTGAAGCTTTCTTT | CSARDLRGTGGEAFF
TRBJ2-3 | TRBD1 | - | TRBV12-3/TRBV12-4 | TGTGCCAGCACCAGATTCGCCGGGACAGGCACAGATACGCAGTATTTT | CASTRFAGTGTDTQYF
TRBJ1-5 | - | - | TRBV30 | TGTGCCTGGGGGCAGGGGAGTCCACAGCCCCAGCATTTT | CAWGQGSPQPQHF
TRBJ2-7 | - | - | TRBV11-2 | TGTGCCAGCAGCGACAGGATCTCCTACGAGCAGTACTTC | CASSDRISYEQYF
TRBJ1-1 | - | - | TRBV5-1 | TGCGCCAGCAGCGGAATCGTGGGTGGGGGGGCGCCGGCTTTCTTT | CASSGIVGGGAPAFF
TRBJ2-2 | - | - | TRBV15 | TGTGCCACCAGCAGAGAGAGGGTCGGCAGGGGAACCGGGGAGCTGTTTTTT | CATSRERVGRGTGELFF